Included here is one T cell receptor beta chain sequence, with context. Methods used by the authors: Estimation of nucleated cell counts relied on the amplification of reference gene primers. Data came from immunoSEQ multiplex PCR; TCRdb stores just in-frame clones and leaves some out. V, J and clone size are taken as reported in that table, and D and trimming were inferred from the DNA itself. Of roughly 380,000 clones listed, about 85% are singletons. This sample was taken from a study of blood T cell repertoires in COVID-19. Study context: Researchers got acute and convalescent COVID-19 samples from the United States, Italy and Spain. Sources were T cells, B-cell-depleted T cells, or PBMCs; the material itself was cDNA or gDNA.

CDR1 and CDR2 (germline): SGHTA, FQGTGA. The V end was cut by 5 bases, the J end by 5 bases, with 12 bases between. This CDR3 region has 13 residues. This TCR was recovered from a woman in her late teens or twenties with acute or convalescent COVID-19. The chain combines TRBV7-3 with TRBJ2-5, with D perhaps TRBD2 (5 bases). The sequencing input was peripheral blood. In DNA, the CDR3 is TGTGCCAGCAGCCCCCGGGGTGGGGAGACCCAGTACTTC. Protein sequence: CASSPRGGETQYF.